Below, 19 T cell receptor beta chains from the same sample are listed, as sequenced in a study of T cell responses to AZD1222 COVID-19 vaccine (TCRdb year 2021). Library generation was performed with the immunoSEQ multiplex PCR assay. TCRdb re-hosts the immuneACCESS table, in-frame sequences only. Its copies lack some clones; in the studies checked, an unresolved V gene accounts for under half of them, and the cause for the rest is not known. This sample has about 130,000 clones in its table, and around 85% of those were observed once. The top ten clones comprise roughly 1.6% of the sample. The intended sense of this specimen's time point label: baseline before first vaccination. The specimen comprised peripheral blood, sampled on day 0 of AZD1222 vaccination. Source of these receptors: an adult in good health.

The V and J genes are TRBV7-2 and TRBJ2-7; D not resolved. Germline V gene data show CDR1 as SGHTA and CDR2 as FQGNSA. V was trimmed by 7 bases and J by 2 bases, leaving 9 bases between them. The CDR3 covers 12 residues. The CDR3 sequence is CASNFGAYEQYF. The CDR3 DNA is TGTGCCAGCAACTTCGGAGCCTACGAGCAGTACTTC.

The rearrangement uses TRBV14 and TRBJ2-2, with D hard to call. Germline V gives CDR1 SGHDN, CDR2 FVKESK. Trimming took 7 bases from V and 1 from J, leaving 10 bases between them. The CDR3 length is 14 residues. CDR3 coding DNA: TGTGCCAGCACCCCCACACGGAACACCGGGGAGCTGTTTTTT. Its protein is CASTPTRNTGELFF.

The chain is built from TRBV30 and TRBJ1-3; D is uncertain. CDR1 and CDR2 (germline): GTSNPN, SVGIG (reference sequence). The CDR3 is 14 residues long. Trimming took off 6 bases at V and 4 bases at J, with 16 bases between the two ends. CDR3 amino acids: CACPGGLGGNTIYF. The CDR3 nucleotides read TGTGCCTGCCCCGGAGGCTTAGGGGGAAACACCATATATTTT.

J is TRBJ2-6 and V is TRBV5-4, with D perhaps matching TRBD1 (6 bases). Germline V lookup: CDR1 SGHNT, CDR2 YYREEE (reference sequence). V was pared by 7 bases and J by 6 bases, with 23 bases between. This CDR3 has 17 amino acids. CDR3 nucleotides: TGTGCCAGCTCCCTTCCTCAGGGCAGGGGTAAGGCCAACGTCCTGACTTTC. Translated: CASSLPQGRGKANVLTF.

In its sample, this clone was seen a few times. The chain uses TRBV4-1 and TRBJ2-1, with D possibly matching TRBD1 (6 bases). This CDR3 contains 14 residues. Per germline, CDR1 MGHRA and CDR2 YSYEKL. Trimming stripped 5 bases from V and 8 bases from J, with 16 bases between. In DNA form, the CDR3 reads TGCGCCAGCAGCTTCTTACAGGGAGAGGATGAGCAGTTCTTC. Translation gives CASSFLQGEDEQFF.

This chain links TRBV30 with TRBJ1-3, with 11 nucleotides matching TRBD1. Germline-derived CDR1 and CDR2 are GTSNPN and SVGIG (reference sequence). After removal of 2 bases from V and 4 bases from J, the junction contained 4 bases not matched to a gene. The CDR3 has 15 amino acids. CDR3 region: CAWSWDRGSGNTIYF. In DNA form, the CDR3 reads TGTGCCTGGAGTTGGGACAGGGGGAGCGGAAACACCATATATTTT.

The V gene is TRBV6-4, the J gene TRBJ2-1; maybe TRBD2 (5 bases). Per the germline V gene, CDR1 is MRHNA and CDR2 is SNTAGT. Deletions cut 0 bases from V and 13 bases from J, with 16 bases between. CDR3 length equals 14 residues. This chain's CDR3 is CASSDSWSSGYQFF. CDR3 in DNA: TGTGCCAGCAGTGACTCCTGGTCTTCGGGATACCAGTTCTTC.

J is TRBJ2-1 and V is TRBV2; TRBD2 aligns across 8 bases. Germline V lookup: CDR1 SNHLY, CDR2 FYNNEI. The CDR3 extends over 15 amino acids. Trimming at V came to 0 bases and at J to 13 bases, leaving 11 bases not matched to a gene. The CDR3 DNA reads TGTGCCAGCAGTGAAGCGCGGACTAGCCCCGGAGGTCAGTTCTTC. This codes for CASSEARTSPGGQFF.

The V call is TRBV5-3, the J call TRBJ2-3; 12 nucleotides align to TRBD2. TRBV5-3 is reported as an ORF; its role is uncertain. V dropped 2 bases and J dropped 6; count of bases not matched to a gene: 7. This CDR3 comprises 16 residues. The CDR3 nucleotides are TGTGCCAGAAGCTTTGGGACTAGCGGGCCCATGGATACGCAGTATTTT. Its translation is CARSFGTSGPMDTQYF.

This clone was recorded once. The chain joins TRBV28 to TRBJ1-2; D remains unclear. CDR1 is MDHEN and CDR2 is SYDVKM in the germline V gene. V lost 5 bases and J 2 bases, leaving 9 bases between the germline ends. The length of the CDR3 is 13 residues. In DNA, the CDR3 is TGTGCCAGCAGTGCCGGGGTAAACTATGGCTACACCTTC. Translating it yields CASSAGVNYGYTF.

The rearrangement links TRBV18 to TRBJ1-2; D may be TRBD1 (5 bases). Germline values: CDR1 KGHSH, CDR2 LQKENI. V gave up 1 base and J gave up 8 bases, with 17 bases separating them. The CDR3 is 15 residues long. Here the CDR3 reads CASSPRGELQWGYTF. The CDR3 nucleotides read TGTGCCAGCTCACCACGGGGGGAACTGCAATGGGGCTACACCTTC.

This chain uses TRBV27 with TRBJ1-1; no definite D call. With 5 bases removed from V and 4 bases from J, the gap between germline ends came to 17 bases. Germline V gene sequence: CDR1 MNHEY, CDR2 SMNVEV (reference sequence). There are 15 residues in the CDR3. The CDR3 spells CASSETPSGTTEAFF. As DNA, the CDR3 is TGTGCCAGCAGTGAGACCCCGAGTGGAACCACTGAAGCTTTCTTT.

This chain links TRBV6-1 with TRBJ1-2; D unresolved. Germline CDR1 and CDR2: MNHNS and SASEGT. The CDR3 totals 15 residues. Trimming pared 1 base from V and 8 bases from J, leaving 17 bases between. The CDR3 spells CASSEGLNRVRGYTF. CDR3 nucleotide sequence: TGTGCCAGCAGTGAAGGCCTGAATAGGGTCCGGGGCTACACCTTC.

The chain uses TRBV19 and TRBJ1-1, with D hard to call. The CDR3 length is 19 residues. The V end lost 7 bases, the J end lost 2 bases, and 29 bases lay between the germline ends. Germline V CDR1 and CDR2: LNHDA, SQIVND (reference sequence). For the CDR3, the DNA is TGTGCCAGTATCCCCATGTGGGGAGGATTGGTCTCTCGAAACACTGAAGCTTTCTTT. Its protein is CASIPMWGGLVSRNTEAFF.

The CDR3 region has the DNA TGTGCCAGCAGTTATGCCGAGACACAACAAGAGACCCAGTACTTC. Residues: CASSYAETQQETQYF. V is TRBV6-6 and J is TRBJ2-5; D gene ambiguous. From germline, CDR1 is MNHNY and CDR2 SVGAGI (reference sequence). The V end lost 3 bases, the J end lost 2 bases, and 13 bases lay between the germline ends. The CDR3 is 15 amino acids.

V usage is TRBV16 and J usage is TRBJ2-3; weak D call: TRBD1 (5 bases). CDR3 length equals 15 residues. V lost 0 bases, J lost 4 bases, and 11 bases lay in between. Per the germline V gene, CDR1 is KGHSY and CDR2 is FQNENV. CDR3 sequence reads: CASSQSRIGADTQYF. CDR3 bases: TGTGCCAGCAGCCAATCGAGGATAGGGGCAGATACGCAGTATTTT.

This chain links TRBV3-1 (or the pseudogene TRBV3-2) with TRBJ1-4; tentative D call: TRBD1 (6 bases). With 3 bases removed from V and 7 bases from J, the gap between germline ends came to 9 bases. From germline, CDR1 is LGHDT and CDR2 YNNKEL (reference sequence). CDR3 length: 13 amino acids. As DNA, the CDR3 is TGTGCCAGCAGCCAGGGACAAGGTGAAAAACTGTTTTTT. Protein sequence: CASSQGQGEKLFF.

This chain connects TRBV6-5 to TRBJ2-7; unclear D gene. CDR1 and CDR2 from the germline V gene are MNHEY and SVGAGI. The V gene lost 4 bases and the J gene lost 0 bases, with 7 bases spanning the gap. The CDR3 has 13 residues. CDR3 coding DNA: TGTGCCAGCAGTTTAGGCCTCTCCTACGAGCAGTACTTC. Its protein product is CASSLGLSYEQYF.

The rearrangement links TRBV12-5 to TRBJ2-2; D unresolved. This CDR3 has 16 residues. V was cut by 4 bases and J by 1 base, with 13 bases left in between. Germline-derived CDR1 and CDR2 are LGHNT and FRNRAP. The CDR3 loop reads CASGWMTLRNTGELFF. As DNA, the CDR3 is TGTGCTAGTGGTTGGATGACACTACGGAACACCGGGGAGCTGTTTTTT.